Listed here is a single TCR beta chain. The germline gives CDR1 LNHDA, CDR2 SQIVND (reference sequence). V dropped 3 bases and J dropped 7; count of bases not matched to a gene: 6. This CDR3 has 14 amino acids. This record comes from a study of blood T cell repertoires in COVID-19. The protocol was immunoSEQ multiplex PCR, while the TCRdb copy is restricted to in-frame clones and leaves out a portion. The sample records around 210,000 clones, about 80% being singletons. Seattle patients were enrolled during active infection and followed longitudinally. The sample comprised peripheral blood. The rearrangement links TRBV19 to TRBJ1-5, with 7 bases aligning to TRBD1. This TCR was sampled from a woman aged 80 or older with COVID-19, enrolled during active disease. This chain's CDR3 is CASSMTGIGQPQHF. CDR3 coding DNA: TGTGCCAGTAGTATGACAGGGATTGGGCAGCCCCAGCATTTT.